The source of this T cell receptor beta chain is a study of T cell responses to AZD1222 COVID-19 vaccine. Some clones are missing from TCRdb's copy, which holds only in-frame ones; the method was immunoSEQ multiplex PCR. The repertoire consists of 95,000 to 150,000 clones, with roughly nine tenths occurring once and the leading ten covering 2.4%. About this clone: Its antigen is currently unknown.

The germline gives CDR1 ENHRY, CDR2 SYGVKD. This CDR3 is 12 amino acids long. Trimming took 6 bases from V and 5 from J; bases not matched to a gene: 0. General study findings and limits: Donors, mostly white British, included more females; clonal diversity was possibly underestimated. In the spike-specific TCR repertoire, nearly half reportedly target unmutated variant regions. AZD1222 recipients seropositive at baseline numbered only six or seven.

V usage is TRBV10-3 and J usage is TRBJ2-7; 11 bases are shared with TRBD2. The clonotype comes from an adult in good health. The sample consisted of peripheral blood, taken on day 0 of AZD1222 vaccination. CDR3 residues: CAIRTSGNEQYF. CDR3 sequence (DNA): TGTGCCATCAGGACTAGCGGGAACGAGCAGTACTTC.